This T cell receptor (beta chain) was recovered during a study of radiotherapy plus CTLA-4 blockade in lung cancer. Study information: Objective responses were seen in 18% of patients, disease control in approximately 30%.

The study's findings and limits: Early blood T cell clone dynamics, with interferon-beta, were reported to best predict response. Some TCR clones had been derived from tumors. These clones expanded in peripheral blood after radiotherapy plus ipilimumab.

A note on this clone: Its specificity is unknown.

Alongside CTLA-4 blockade with ipilimumab, patients with chemo-refractory metastatic non-small-cell lung cancer received focal radiation. Libraries were prepared by immunoSEQ multiplex PCR; TCRdb keeps only in-frame clonotypes and omits some of them. Here the sample spans nearly 95,000 clones, roughly 80% being singletons. This clonotype originated in a human donor with non-small cell lung cancer that progressed on radiotherapy plus ipilimumab. The sample was peripheral blood, taken from a patient treated with radiotherapy plus ipilimumab.

The CDR3 loop reads CASSLDAGYTF. The CDR3 DNA sequence: TGTGCCAGCAGCTTAGACGCTGGCTACACCTTC. The genes are TRBV7-9 and TRBJ1-2; D not resolved. Trimming cost V 1 base and J 7 bases, with 4 bases left between them. The germline V gene has CDR1 SEHNR and CDR2 FQNEAQ (reference sequence). This CDR3 is built from 11 residues.